This entry lists 25 T cell receptor beta chains sequenced from one sample in a study of T-cell reconstitution after alpha-beta-depleted transplantation in children. Molecular barcoding with unique molecular identifiers was used for the TCRbeta library. MiXCR, run by TCRdb on the PCR reads, gives a single entry per CDR3 protein. The table records 500,000 to 750,000 distinct CDR3 sequences, 13% of them present only once. Sequencing used PBMCs, mostly from graft donor cells, obtained 360 days after TCRalphabeta/CD19-depleted stem cell transplant. The source is a male patient under 18 who had a stem cell transplant for acute myeloid leukemia, so the T cells may come from the graft donor.

The chain employs TRBV20-1 and TRBJ2-7; 11 bases are shared with TRBD2. V trimming: 7 bases; J trimming: 10 bases; junction bases outside the gene matches: 33. CDR1 and CDR2 from the germline V gene are DFQATT and SNEGSKA (reference sequence). The length of the CDR3 is 20 residues. The CDR3 is CSVPYGQGLAAPFNPFQQYF. The CDR3 DNA is TGCAGTGTCCCCTACGGACAGGGACTAGCGGCCCCCTTTAATCCTTTCCAACAGTACTTC.

This chain connects TRBV28 to TRBJ2-7; TRBD1 is a possible D gene (6 bases). Trimming took off 2 bases at V and 3 bases at J, with 11 bases between the two ends. Germline V gene sequence: CDR1 MDHEN, CDR2 SYDVKM. The CDR3 loop spans 14 amino acids. The CDR3 reads CASSLTGSFYEQYF. CDR3 nucleotides: TGTGCCAGCAGTTTAACAGGGTCGTTCTACGAGCAGTACTTC. The variable domain in full, with the rest retrieved from reference TRBV28 and TRBJ2-7, is DVKVTQSSRYLVKRTGEKVFLECVQDMDHENMFWYRQDPGLGLRLIYFSYDVKMKEKGDIPEGYSVSREKKERFSLILESASTNQTSMYLCASSLTGSFYEQYFGPGTRLTVT.

CDR3: CSVESSTDTQYF. As DNA, the CDR3 is TGCAGCGTTGAGTCCAGCACAGATACGCAGTATTTT. The chain couples TRBV29-1 to TRBJ2-3; D not resolved. Germline-derived CDR1 and CDR2 are SQVTM and ANQGSEA. CDR3 length: 12 amino acids. V was trimmed by 3 bases and J by 0 bases, leaving 4 bases between them.

The CDR3 region has the DNA TGCAGCGTTGAGTTGGAACTAGCGGGTTACGAGCAGTACTTC. It specifies CSVELELAGYEQYF. The chain combines TRBV29-1 with TRBJ2-7; TRBD2 aligns across 9 bases. This CDR3 region has 14 residues. V shed 3 bases, J shed 4 bases, and the junction held 7 bases outside the gene matches. Per the germline V gene, CDR1 is SQVTM and CDR2 is ANQGSEA.

This clonotype was seen only a few times. This rearrangement joins TRBV20-1 to TRBJ2-2, with TRBD2 matching over 10 bases. Germline V gives CDR1 DFQATT, CDR2 SNEGSKA (reference sequence). The CDR3 runs to 16 residues. With 5 bases clipped from V and 4 bases from J, the junction kept 10 bases outside the gene matches. The CDR3 sequence: CSACLSGRGSTGELFF. CDR3 coding DNA: TGCAGTGCTTGCCTAAGCGGGAGGGGGTCCACCGGGGAGCTGTTTTTT.

The chain employs TRBV4-3 and TRBJ2-5; TRBD2 matches at 9 bases. There are 18 residues in the CDR3. V shed 3 bases, J shed 5 bases, and the junction held 16 bases outside the gene matches. Germline CDR1 is LGHNA and CDR2 is YSLEER. The CDR3 DNA sequence: TGCGCCAGCAGCCACTTGGGGACTAGCCTCCGAACAAGGGAGACCCAGTACTTC. It specifies CASSHLGTSLRTRETQYF.

The chain uses TRBV9 and TRBJ2-5, with D possibly TRBD1 on 6 matching bases. The V end was cut by 0 bases, the J end by 1 base, with 10 bases between. The CDR3 is 15 residues long. CDR1 is SGDLS, CDR2 YYNGEE, per germline. The CDR3 loop reads CASSVVGHPQETQYF. The CDR3 DNA follows: TGTGCCAGCAGCGTAGTGGGACATCCCCAAGAGACCCAGTACTTC. Looking up the rest from reference TRBV9 and TRBJ2-5 gives the full variable domain: DSGVTQTPKHLITATGQRVTLRCSPRSGDLSVYWYQQSLDQGLQFLIQYYNGEERAKGNILERFSAQQFPDLHSELNLSSLELGDSALYFCASSVVGHPQETQYFGPGTRLLVL.

For the CDR3, the DNA is TGTGCCAGCAGTTACTCGAAGGGACAACCCTATAGCAATCAGCCCCAGCATTTT. This codes for CASSYSKGQPYSNQPQHF. The V and J genes are TRBV6-5 and TRBJ1-5; perhaps TRBD1 as D (6 bases). Trimming left V 0 bases short and J 0 bases short, with 15 bases between. From germline, CDR1 is MNHEY and CDR2 SVGAGI. CDR3 length: 18 amino acids.

V usage is TRBV30 and J usage is TRBJ2-7; TRBD2 is a possible D gene (6 bases). The CDR3 loop spans 11 amino acids. Trimming stripped 3 bases from V and 4 bases from J, with 7 bases between. Germline V gene sequence: CDR1 GTSNPN, CDR2 SVGIG (reference sequence). The CDR3 nucleotides read TGTGCCTGGAGGGGGACTTACGAGCAGTACTTC. Translating it yields CAWRGTYEQYF.

The table lists this clonotype with a few counts. This rearrangement joins TRBV3-1 to TRBJ2-1; 10 bases map to TRBD2. The CDR3 spans 17 residues. Germline CDR1 LGHDT, CDR2 YNNKEL (reference sequence). J gave up 9 bases and V 0 bases, and 11 bases lay outside the gene matches. Written as DNA, the CDR3 is TGTGCCAGCAGCCAAGATCGTGGCCTAGCGGGAGTTGGTGAGCAGTTCTTC. This translates into CASSQDRGLAGVGEQFF.

V is TRBV7-2 and J is TRBJ1-2; D gene ambiguous. Germline values: CDR1 SGHTA, CDR2 FQGNSA. V was pared by 0 bases and J by 0 bases, with 8 bases between. The CDR3 is 15 residues long. The CDR3, as DNA: TGTGCCAGCAGCTTAGCGTCAGGAACTAACTATGGCTACACCTTC. This gives the protein CASSLASGTNYGYTF.

This clonotype came up a few times. The rearrangement links TRBV20-1 to TRBJ2-2; 9 nucleotides match TRBD2. The CDR3 is made up of 19 amino acids. With 1 base clipped from V and 2 bases from J, the junction kept 14 bases outside the gene matches. Germline V gene data show CDR1 as DFQATT and CDR2 as SNEGSKA (reference sequence). As DNA, the CDR3 is TGCAGTGCTAGAGTTTCCGGGGAGGCTAGCGGGATAAACACCGGGGAGCTGTTTTTT. Its translation: CSARVSGEASGINTGELFF.

Many counts were recorded for this clonotype. The chain employs TRBV28 and TRBJ2-7, with 10 bases that match TRBD2. J gave up 3 bases and V 7 bases, and 12 bases lay outside the gene matches. The CDR3 loop spans 16 amino acids. CDR1 and CDR2 from the germline V gene are MDHEN and SYDVKM. The CDR3 DNA sequence: TGTGCCAGCACCTCGAGGGGGACTAGCGAGTACTACGAGCAGTACTTC. It yields the protein CASTSRGTSEYYEQYF.

This clonotype was picked up many times. The chain employs TRBV29-1 and TRBJ2-3; D ambiguous. The CDR3 runs to 12 residues. With 4 bases removed from V and 2 bases from J, the gap between germline ends came to 7 bases. Germline V lookup: CDR1 SQVTM, CDR2 ANQGSEA. The CDR3 DNA reads as TGCAGCGTTGTCCCTGCCACAGATACGCAGTATTTT. The encoded protein is CSVVPATDTQYF.

The gene calls are TRBV10-3 and TRBJ2-7; a weak D match, TRBD2 (6 bases). Germline V gene sequence: CDR1 ENHRY, CDR2 SYGVKD. V lost 7 bases and J 0 bases, leaving 28 bases between the germline ends. The CDR3 covers 19 residues. CDR3 nucleotides: TGTGCCATCACCAGGGTGACGGGAGATACTGACGGGAGCTCCTACGAGCAGTACTTC. Protein: CAITRVTGDTDGSSYEQYF.

V is TRBV20-1 and J is TRBJ1-2; D possibly corresponds to TRBD1 (5 bases). CDR1 DFQATT and CDR2 SNEGSKA come from the germline V gene (reference sequence). Trimming took 5 bases from V and 2 from J, leaving 12 bases between them. This CDR3 is 13 amino acids long. The CDR3 DNA is TGCAGTGCTCGACTCGGGGCCAACTATGGCTACACCTTC. Protein product: CSARLGANYGYTF.

This clonotype was observed many times. The chain links TRBV6-5 to TRBJ2-3; D possibly corresponds to TRBD2 (6 bases). Per germline, CDR1 MNHEY and CDR2 SVGAGI. This CDR3 is built from 17 residues. The V end lost 6 bases, the J end lost 2 bases, and 21 bases lay between the germline ends. In DNA, the CDR3 is TGTGCCAGCAGGCGAACCGGGACTCAACCGTTCACAGATACGCAGTATTTT. Translation: CASRRTGTQPFTDTQYF.

This clonotype was seen more than once but under ten times. The genes are TRBV29-1 and TRBJ2-3, with 10 bases identical to TRBD1. CDR1 is SQVTM, CDR2 ANQGSEA, per germline. The CDR3 extends over 14 amino acids. J gave up 5 bases and V 5 bases, and 7 bases lay outside the gene matches. The CDR3 loop reads CSVNRDRGLDTQYF. The CDR3 DNA is TGCAGCGTTAACCGGGACAGGGGATTAGATACGCAGTATTTT.

This clonotype was picked up a small number of times. This sequence joins TRBV5-1 and TRBJ2-5, with 9 bases identical to TRBD1. Trimming at V came to 6 bases and at J to 3 bases, leaving 9 bases not matched to a gene. This CDR3 is 15 amino acids long. Germline-derived CDR1 and CDR2 are SGHRS and YFSETQ. The CDR3 protein is CASKPGTGIEETQYF. The CDR3 nucleotides read TGCGCCAGCAAACCCGGGACAGGGATTGAAGAGACCCAGTACTTC.

This clonotype was detected many times. This chain connects TRBV30 to TRBJ2-1; 7 nucleotides agree with TRBD2. The CDR3 length is 14 residues. The V gene's germline CDR1 is GTSNPN and CDR2 SVGIG (reference sequence). V lost 5 bases, J lost 2 bases, and 6 bases stayed unmatched. The CDR3 is CAWGAGTTYNEQFF. Written as DNA, the CDR3 is TGTGCCTGGGGCGCCGGGACTACCTACAATGAGCAGTTCTTC.

The chain has TRBV4-3 and TRBJ2-7; 8 bases fit TRBD2. The V segment lost 2 bases and the J segment 8 bases; nucleotides outside the gene matches: 8. In germline, CDR1 is LGHNA, CDR2 YSLEER. The CDR3 loop spans 14 amino acids. The CDR3 DNA is TGCGCCAGCAGCCAACAAATACAGCGGGGGCAGCAGTACTTC. Protein sequence: CASSQQIQRGQQYF.

Ten or more counts support this clonotype. J is TRBJ2-5 and V is TRBV10-3; 7 nucleotides align to TRBD1. Germline V lookup: CDR1 ENHRY, CDR2 SYGVKD. The CDR3 contains 13 residues. With V trimmed by 10 bases and J by 4 bases, 9 bases remained unmatched. Here the CDR3 reads CATEGAAGETQYF. The CDR3 DNA reads as TGTGCCACTGAGGGGGCCGCGGGAGAGACCCAGTACTTC.

The rearrangement uses TRBV15 and TRBJ1-5, with TRBD1 as a possible D gene (5 bases). V lost 0 bases and J lost 3, with 15 bases in between. Germline CDR1 is LNHNV and CDR2 is YYDKDF (reference sequence). The CDR3 sequence is 17 residues long. The CDR3 loop reads CATSRDRGSSYNQPQHF. The DNA for the CDR3 is TGTGCCACCAGCAGAGATCGGGGCAGTTCATACAATCAGCCCCAGCATTTT. Full variable domain (rest looked up from reference TRBV15 and TRBJ1-5): DAMVIQNPRYQVTQFGKPVTLSCSQTLNHNVMYWYQQKSSQAPKLLFHYYDKDFNNEADTPDNFQSRRPNTSFCFLDIRSPGLGDTAMYLCATSRDRGSSYNQPQHFGDGTRLSIL.

This rearrangement joins TRBV12-3 or TRBV12-4 to TRBJ2-1, with 14 bases identical to TRBD2. The CDR3 extends over 19 amino acids. Unmatched junction bases numbered 17, after V lost 5 bases and J lost 8 bases. The DNA for the CDR3 is TGTGCCAGCAGTCCTAAAGAAACGACTAGCGGGAGGGCCTTATATGAGCAGTTCTTC. It specifies CASSPKETTSGRALYEQFF.

This clonotype has at least ten counts. The rearrangement joins TRBV18 to TRBJ2-7; 7 bases fit TRBD2. The germline gives CDR1 KGHSH, CDR2 LQKENI. V trimming: 8 bases; J trimming: 2 bases; junction bases outside the gene matches: 6. CDR3 length: 13 amino acids. CDR3 in amino acids: CASSPSGAYEQYF. CDR3 DNA sequence: TGTGCCAGCAGCCCTAGCGGAGCCTACGAGCAGTACTTC. Filled out from reference TRBV18 and TRBJ2-7, the complete variable domain reads NAGVMQNPRHLVRRRGQEARLRCSPMKGHSHVYWYRQLPEEGLKFMVYLQKENIIDESGMPKERFSAEFPKEGPSILRIQQVVRGDSAAYFCASSPSGAYEQYFGPGTRLTVT.